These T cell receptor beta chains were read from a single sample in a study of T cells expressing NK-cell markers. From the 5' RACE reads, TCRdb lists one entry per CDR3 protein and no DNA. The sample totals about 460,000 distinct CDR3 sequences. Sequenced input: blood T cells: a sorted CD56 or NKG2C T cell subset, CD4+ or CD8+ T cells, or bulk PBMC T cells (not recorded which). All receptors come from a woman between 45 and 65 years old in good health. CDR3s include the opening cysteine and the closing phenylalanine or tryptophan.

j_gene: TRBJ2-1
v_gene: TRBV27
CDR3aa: CASSLIGAGESHEQFF

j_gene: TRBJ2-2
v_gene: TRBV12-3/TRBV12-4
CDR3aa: CASSLAGAGGELFF

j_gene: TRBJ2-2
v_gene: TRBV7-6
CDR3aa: CASSLKDGYTGELFF

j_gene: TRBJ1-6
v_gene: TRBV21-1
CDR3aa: CASSRQNSPLHF

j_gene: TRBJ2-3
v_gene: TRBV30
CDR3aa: CAWSVFSWDRRNTDTQYF

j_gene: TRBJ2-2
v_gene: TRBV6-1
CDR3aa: CASKGTGELFF

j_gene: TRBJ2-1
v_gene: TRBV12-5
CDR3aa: CASGSGLAGYNEQFF

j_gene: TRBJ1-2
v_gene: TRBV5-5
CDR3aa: CASSSAPYYGYTF

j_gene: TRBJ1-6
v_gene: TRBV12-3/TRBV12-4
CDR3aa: CASSLFQTYNSPLHF

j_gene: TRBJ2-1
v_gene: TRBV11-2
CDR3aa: CASTSLREVWYEQFF

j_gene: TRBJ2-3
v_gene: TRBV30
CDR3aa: CASRLSVAQYF

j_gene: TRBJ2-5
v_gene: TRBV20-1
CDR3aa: CSAENRGETQYF

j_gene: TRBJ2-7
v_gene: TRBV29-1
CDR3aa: CSVEVGQGAKQYF

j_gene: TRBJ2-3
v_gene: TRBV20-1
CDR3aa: CSARGGTSGISSGATDTQYF

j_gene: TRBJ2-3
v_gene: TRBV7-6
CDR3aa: CASSLGTGASTDTQYF

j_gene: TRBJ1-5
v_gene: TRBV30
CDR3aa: CAWGIGTGQHF

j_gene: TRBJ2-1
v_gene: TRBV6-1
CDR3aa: CASSEEMRSSEQFF

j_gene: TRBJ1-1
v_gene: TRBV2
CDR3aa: CASSGSLGVTEAFF

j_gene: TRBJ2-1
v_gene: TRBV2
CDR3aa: CASRAWTGGNEQFF

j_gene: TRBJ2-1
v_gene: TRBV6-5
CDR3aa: CATSLGGPNNEQFF

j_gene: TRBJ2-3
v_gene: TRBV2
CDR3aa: CASSSILAGTDTQYF

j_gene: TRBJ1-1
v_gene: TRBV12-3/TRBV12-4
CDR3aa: CASSLGRGRAFF

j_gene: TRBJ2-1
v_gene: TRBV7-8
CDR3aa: CASSPRRVGQHNEQFF

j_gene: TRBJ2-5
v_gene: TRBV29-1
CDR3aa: CSVERGGQGRMGTQYF

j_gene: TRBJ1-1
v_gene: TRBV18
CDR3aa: CASSQGIGTEAFF